One and the same sample provided the 7 T cell receptor beta chains below, sequenced in a study of shared clonotypes between healthy human individuals (dated by TCRdb to about 2020). The library came from the immunoSEQ multiplex PCR assay. TCRdb provides this immuneACCESS table in a form limited to in-frame rearrangements. Some clones are lacking; in checked studies, under half of them reflect an unresolved V gene, and why the rest are absent is not known. Across this sample there are more than 1,200,000 clones, with approximately 98.5% seen only once. About 0.4% of the sample goes to the ten largest clones. Sequenced material: naive CD4+ T cells sorted from blood. The cell subset or site label, as the study defines it: CD45RA+ positively selected. The receptors stem from a man aged 25 to 40 in good health.

J is TRBJ1-5 and V is TRBV7-6; D gene uncertain. The CDR3 sequence is 14 residues long. Germline lookup yields CDR1 SGHVS and CDR2 FNYEAQ. The germline V and J ends were trimmed by 5 bases and 5 bases, with 13 bases remaining between them. Here the CDR3 reads CASSARTNDQPQHF. The CDR3 DNA sequence: TGTGCCAGCAGCGCTCGGACCAACGATCAGCCCCAGCATTTT.

This chain connects TRBV10-1 to TRBJ2-3; perhaps TRBD1 as D (5 bases). This CDR3 has 15 residues. V was cut by 2 bases and J by 6 bases, with 15 bases left in between. CDR1 is WNHNN, CDR2 SYGVQD, per germline (reference sequence). CDR3 residues: CASSERTPGTDTQYF. The CDR3 DNA follows: TGCGCCAGCAGTGAGCGGACACCCGGTACGGATACGCAGTATTTT.

This clone was seen a single time. The chain carries TRBV10-2 and TRBJ2-6, with TRBD1 matching over 7 bases. CDR3 length: 16 residues. In germline, CDR1 is WSHSY, CDR2 SAAADI. V lost 9 bases and J lost 0; bases outside the gene matches: 8. This CDR3 reads CASTGTVNSGANVLTF. In DNA, the CDR3 is TGCGCCAGTACCGGGACAGTAAACTCTGGGGCCAACGTCCTGACTTTC.

The rearrangement links TRBV7-8 to TRBJ2-3; TRBD1 aligns across 7 bases. Trimming took 1 base from V and 0 from J; bases not matched to a gene: 4. This CDR3 spans 16 amino acids. Germline V gene sequence: CDR1 SGHVS, CDR2 FQNEAQ. CDR3: CASSLEGGSSTDTQYF. The CDR3 DNA reads as TGTGCCAGCAGCTTAGAAGGGGGCTCTAGCACAGATACGCAGTATTTT.

This clone was detected once. J is TRBJ2-4 and V is TRBV7-2, with a weak D call TRBD2 (6 bases). The ends were cut back, 5 bases at V and 7 bases at J, with 15 bases in the middle. The germline CDR1 and CDR2 sequences are SGHTA and FQGNSA. CDR3 length: 14 residues. The CDR3 sequence: CASSPGASENIQYF. The CDR3 DNA follows: TGTGCCAGCAGCCCTGGGGCTAGCGAGAACATTCAGTACTTC.

The V and J genes are TRBV27 and TRBJ1-4; 10 bases agree with TRBD1. The CDR3 is 15 residues long. V gave up 6 bases and J gave up 8 bases; unmatched junction bases: 9. Germline V gene sequence: CDR1 MNHEY, CDR2 SMNVEV (reference sequence). CDR3 nucleotides: TGTGCCAGCAGACCGCTGCCGGGACAGGGGGAAAAACTGTTTTTT. This gives the protein CASRPLPGQGEKLFF.

Regarding this clone: Other DNA sequences in this specimen translate into the identical CDR3. The V call is TRBV14, the J call TRBJ2-6, with no clear D. The CDR3 contains 12 residues. Trimming removed 4 bases at V and 2 bases at J, with 0 bases between. In germline, CDR1 is SGHDN, CDR2 FVKESK. The CDR3 here is CASSPGANVLTF. CDR3 in DNA: TGTGCCAGCAGCCCTGGGGCCAACGTCCTGACTTTC.